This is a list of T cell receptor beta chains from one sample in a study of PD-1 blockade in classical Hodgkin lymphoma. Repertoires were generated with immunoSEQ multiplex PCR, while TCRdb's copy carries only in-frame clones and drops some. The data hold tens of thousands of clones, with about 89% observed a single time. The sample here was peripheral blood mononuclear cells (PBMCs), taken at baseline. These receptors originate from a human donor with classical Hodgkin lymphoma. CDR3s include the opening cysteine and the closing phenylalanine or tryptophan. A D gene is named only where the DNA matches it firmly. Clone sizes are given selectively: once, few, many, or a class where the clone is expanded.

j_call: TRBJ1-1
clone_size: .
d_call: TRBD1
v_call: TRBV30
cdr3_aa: CAWNIGTVEAFF
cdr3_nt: TGTGCCTGGAACATTGGGACAGTTGAAGCTTTCTTT

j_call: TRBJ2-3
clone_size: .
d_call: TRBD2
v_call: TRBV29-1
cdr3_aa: CSVDILADTQYF
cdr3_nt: TGCAGCGTTGATATACTAGCGGATACGCAGTATTTT

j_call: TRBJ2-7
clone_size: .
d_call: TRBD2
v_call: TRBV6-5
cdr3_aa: CASNPGTSGRSEQYF
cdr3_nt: TGTGCCAGCAACCCTGGGACTAGCGGGAGGTCCGAGCAGTACTTC

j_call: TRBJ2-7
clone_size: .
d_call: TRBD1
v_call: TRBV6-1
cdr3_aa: CASSYGTGSTYEQYF
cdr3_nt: TGTGCCAGCAGCTACGGGACAGGGAGCACCTACGAGCAGTACTTC

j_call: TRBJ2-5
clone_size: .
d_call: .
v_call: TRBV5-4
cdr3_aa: CASSSPSRLETQYF
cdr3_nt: TGTGCCAGCAGCTCCCCGAGTCGTTTGGAGACCCAGTACTTC

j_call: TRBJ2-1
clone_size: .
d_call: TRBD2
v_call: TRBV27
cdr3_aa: CASSLRLAGGFSYNEQFF
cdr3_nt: TGTGCCAGCAGTTTACGACTAGCGGGGGGCTTCTCCTACAATGAGCAGTTCTTC

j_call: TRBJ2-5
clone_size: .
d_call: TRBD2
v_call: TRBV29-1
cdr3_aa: CSVRPAGGGKETQYF
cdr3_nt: TGCAGCGTCCGCCCCGCGGGAGGAGGGAAAGAGACCCAGTACTTC

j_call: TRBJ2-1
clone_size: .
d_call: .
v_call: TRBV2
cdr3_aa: CASSRKDLSSYNEQFF
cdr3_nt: TGTGCCAGCAGTCGCAAGGACTTGAGCTCCTACAATGAGCAGTTCTTC

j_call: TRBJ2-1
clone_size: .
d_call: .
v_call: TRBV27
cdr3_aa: CASSFFPVYNEQFF
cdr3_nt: TGTGCCAGCAGTTTTTTTCCAGTTTACAATGAGCAGTTCTTC

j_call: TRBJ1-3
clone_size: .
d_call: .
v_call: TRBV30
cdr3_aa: CAWSRGARNTIYF
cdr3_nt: TGTGCCTGGAGTCGGGGAGCACGAAACACCATATATTTT

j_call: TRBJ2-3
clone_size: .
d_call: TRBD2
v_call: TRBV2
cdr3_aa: CASSWTSGTDTQYF
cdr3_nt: TGTGCCAGCAGTTGGACTAGCGGGACAGATACGCAGTATTTT

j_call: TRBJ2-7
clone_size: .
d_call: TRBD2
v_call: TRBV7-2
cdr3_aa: CASSLSGGDNYEQYF
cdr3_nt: TGTGCCAGCAGTCTCAGCGGGGGGGACAACTACGAGCAGTACTTC

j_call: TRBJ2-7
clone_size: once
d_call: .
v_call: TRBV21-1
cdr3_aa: CASNIRGQPNLLSPYEQYF
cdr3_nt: TGTGCCAGCAACATAAGAGGACAGCCGAACCTGCTCTCCCCCTACGAGCAGTACTTC

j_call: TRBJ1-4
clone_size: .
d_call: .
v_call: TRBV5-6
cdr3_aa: CASSLTSAEKLFF
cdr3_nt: TGTGCCAGCAGCTTGACCTCGGCGGAAAAACTGTTTTTT

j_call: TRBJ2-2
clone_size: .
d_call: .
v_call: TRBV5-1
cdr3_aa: CASRKVEVNTGELFF
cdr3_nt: TGCGCCAGCAGAAAGGTCGAAGTTAACACCGGGGAGCTGTTTTTT

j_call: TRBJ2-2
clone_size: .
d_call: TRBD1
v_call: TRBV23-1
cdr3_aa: CASSQSRQGVANTGELFF
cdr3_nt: TGCGCCAGCAGTCAATCGAGACAGGGGGTAGCGAACACCGGGGAGCTGTTTTTT

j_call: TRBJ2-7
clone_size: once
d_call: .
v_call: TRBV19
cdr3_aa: CATKPGLADEQYF
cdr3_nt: TGTGCCACCAAACCGGGACTGGCGGACGAGCAGTACTTC

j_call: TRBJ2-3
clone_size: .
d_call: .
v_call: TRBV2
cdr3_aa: CASSPKALDTQYF
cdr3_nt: TGTGCCAGCAGTCCCAAGGCACTAGATACGCAGTATTTT

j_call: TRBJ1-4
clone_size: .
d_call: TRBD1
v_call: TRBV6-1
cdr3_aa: CASNREGANEKLFF
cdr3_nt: TGTGCCAGCAACCGGGAGGGGGCCAATGAAAAACTGTTTTTT

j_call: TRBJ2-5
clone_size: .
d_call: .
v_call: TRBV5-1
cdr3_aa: CASSATLGVETQYF
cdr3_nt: TGCGCCAGCAGCGCGACATTAGGGGTAGAGACCCAGTACTTC

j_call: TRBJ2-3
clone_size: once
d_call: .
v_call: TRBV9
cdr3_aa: CASSVSGRADTQYF
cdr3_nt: TGTGCCAGCAGCGTTAGCGGACGGGCAGATACGCAGTATTTT

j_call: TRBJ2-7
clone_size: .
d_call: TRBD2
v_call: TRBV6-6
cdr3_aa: CASNLAGGIYEQYF
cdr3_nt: TGTGCCAGCAACCTAGCGGGAGGAATCTACGAGCAGTACTTC

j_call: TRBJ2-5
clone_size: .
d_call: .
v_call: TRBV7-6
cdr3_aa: CASRSNSGKVETQYF
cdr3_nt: TGTGCCAGCAGAAGCAACTCAGGCAAGGTGGAGACCCAGTACTTC

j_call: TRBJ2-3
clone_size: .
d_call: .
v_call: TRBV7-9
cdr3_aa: CASGTDTQYF
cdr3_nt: TGTGCCAGTGGGACAGATACGCAGTATTTT

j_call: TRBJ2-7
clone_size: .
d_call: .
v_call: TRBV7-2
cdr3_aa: CASSLYLLAGAEQYF
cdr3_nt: TGTGCCAGCAGCTTATATTTGCTAGCTGGGGCCGAGCAGTACTTC

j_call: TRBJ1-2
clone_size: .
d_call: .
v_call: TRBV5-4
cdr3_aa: CASSLEGTSYGYTF
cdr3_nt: TGTGCCAGCAGCTTGGAGGGCACCTCCTATGGCTACACCTTC

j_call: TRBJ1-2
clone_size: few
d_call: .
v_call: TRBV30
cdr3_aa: CAWNQGYGYTF
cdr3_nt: TGTGCCTGGAACCAGGGTTATGGCTACACCTTC

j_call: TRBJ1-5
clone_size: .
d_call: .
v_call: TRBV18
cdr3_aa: CASSPDGNQPQHF
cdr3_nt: TGTGCCAGCTCACCCGACGGTAATCAGCCCCAGCATTTT